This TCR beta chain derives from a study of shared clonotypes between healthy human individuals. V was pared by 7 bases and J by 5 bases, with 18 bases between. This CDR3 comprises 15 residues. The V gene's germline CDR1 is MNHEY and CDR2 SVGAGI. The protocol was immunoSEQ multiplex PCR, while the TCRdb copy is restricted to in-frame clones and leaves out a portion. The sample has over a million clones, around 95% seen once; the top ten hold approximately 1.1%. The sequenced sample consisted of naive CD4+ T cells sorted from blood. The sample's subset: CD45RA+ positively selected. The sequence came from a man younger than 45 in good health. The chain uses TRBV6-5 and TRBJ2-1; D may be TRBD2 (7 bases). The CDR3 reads CASTSQRDTHNEQFF. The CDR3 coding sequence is TGTGCCAGCACTTCCCAGCGGGACACGCACAATGAGCAGTTCTTC.